The entry below describes one T cell receptor (beta chain). In replicate PCRs of sorted subsets, approximately 200 ng DNA, approximately 30,000 T cell genomes, was used. The protocol was immunoSEQ multiplex PCR, while the TCRdb copy is restricted to in-frame clones and leaves out a portion. The sample yields some 1.4 million clones, 95% to 97% seen once. CDR1 is KGHSH and CDR2 is LQKENI in the germline V gene. J gave up 1 base and V 2 bases, and 3 bases lay outside the gene matches. This CDR3 has 15 amino acids. The sample comes from a study of shared clonotypes between healthy human individuals. The sequenced material came from naive CD4+ T cells sorted from blood. Subset defined: CD45RA+ positively selected. The chain combines TRBV18 with TRBJ1-1, with 8 nucleotides matching TRBD1. The sequence came from a man aged 25 to 40 in good health. The CDR3 loop is CASSPSGTGNTEAFF. The CDR3 nucleotides are TGTGCCAGCTCACCATCCGGGACAGGGAACACTGAAGCTTTCTTT.